The entry below describes one T cell receptor (beta chain). The target antigen is unknown. CD45RO-negative, CCR7-positively selected cells formed the naive CD8 fraction, excluding terminally differentiated effector memory CD45RA+ cells. Clones were read by immunoSEQ multiplex PCR, and TCRdb kept only the in-frame ones, dropping some. The sample yields around 2,000,000 clones, 90% to 95% seen once. The CDR3 runs 14 residues. Trimming took off 8 bases at V and 1 base at J, with 15 bases between the two ends. Germline assignment: CDR1 SGHTA and CDR2 FQGNSA. The data belong to a study of shared clonotypes between healthy human individuals. Study-wide background: Each donor's CD4 naive and CD4 memory cells filled three plates apiece, CD8 naive two, and CD8 memory one. Notes on the study in general: The small donor group covered limited genetic and exposure diversity.

Sequencing used naive CD8+ T cells from PBMCs. The chain uses TRBV7-2 and TRBJ2-7, with D tentatively TRBD1 or TRBD2 (5 bases each). This receptor was obtained from a young man in good health. Some clones in this sample may be carry-over from other donors' samples. The CDR3 protein is CASGAGLGSYEQYF. CDR3 nucleotide sequence: TGTGCCAGCGGGGCCGGACTGGGGTCCTACGAGCAGTACTTC.